The 4 T cell receptor beta chains in this list originate from one sample, sequenced in a study of cytomegalovirus exposure and HLA in healthy donors. Assay used: immunoSEQ multiplex PCR; TCRdb lists only in-frame clones, some missing. The repertoire has 97,000 or so clones, over 85% of them found once; the top ten carry around 0.85%. Input material: PBMCs. All receptors come from a woman under 30 in good health and CMV-seronegative.

The rearrangement uses TRBV5-6 and TRBJ2-1, with TRBD2 identical over 9 bases. Germline loops: CDR1 SGHDT, CDR2 YYEEEE. The CDR3 consists of 14 residues. J was trimmed by 6 bases and V by 4 bases; bases with no gene match: 5. The CDR3 protein is CASSRGLAGNEQFF. The CDR3 DNA sequence: TGTGCCAGCAGCCGGGGACTAGCAGGCAATGAGCAGTTCTTC.

V and J are TRBV5-1 and TRBJ1-4; D is ambiguous. Germline V CDR1 and CDR2: SGHRS, YFSETQ. Trimming left V 2 bases short and J 4 bases short, with 9 bases between. This CDR3 region has 14 residues. DNA for the CDR3: TGCGCCAGCAGCTTTGGGCAGGATAATGAAAAACTGTTTTTT. Encoded protein: CASSFGQDNEKLFF.

The V gene is TRBV7-9, the J gene TRBJ2-1; no clear D. Germline values: CDR1 SEHNR, CDR2 FQNEAQ (reference sequence). Trimming stripped 2 bases from V and 7 bases from J, with 12 bases between. The CDR3 is 14 residues long. The CDR3 region has the DNA TGTGCCAGCAGCTTACCAGGTATTTTGAATGAGCAGTTCTTC. This gives the protein CASSLPGILNEQFF.

The rearrangement links TRBV28 to TRBJ1-1; D uncertain. V was clipped by 7 bases and J by 2 bases, with 5 bases between them. This CDR3 is 11 amino acids long. CDR1 is MDHEN, CDR2 SYDVKM, per germline. CDR3 bases: TGTGCCAGCACCTATAACACTGAAGCTTTCTTT. Its protein product is CASTYNTEAFF.